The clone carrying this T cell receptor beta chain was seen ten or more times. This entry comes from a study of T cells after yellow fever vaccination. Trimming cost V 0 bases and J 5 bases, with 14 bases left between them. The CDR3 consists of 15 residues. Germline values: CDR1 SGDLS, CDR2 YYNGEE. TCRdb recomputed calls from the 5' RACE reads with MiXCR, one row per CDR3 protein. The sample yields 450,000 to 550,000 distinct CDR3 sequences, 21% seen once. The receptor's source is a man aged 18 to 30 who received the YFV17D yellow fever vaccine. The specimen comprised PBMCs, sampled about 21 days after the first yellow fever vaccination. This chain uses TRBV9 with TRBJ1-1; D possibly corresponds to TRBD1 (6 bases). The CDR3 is CASSVEGVSGTEAFF. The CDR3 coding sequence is TGTGCCAGCAGCGTAGAGGGGGTATCGGGTACTGAAGCTTTCTTT.